This T cell receptor (beta chain) was observed in a study of shared clonotypes between healthy human individuals. About the research overall: Each donor's CD8 memory used one plate, CD8 naive two, each CD4 subset three.

Produced via immunoSEQ multiplex PCR; TCRdb's table is partial and in-frame only. The sample has 600,000 to 700,000 clones, around 73% seen once. Trimming took 10 bases from V and 8 from J, leaving 26 bases between them. The length of the CDR3 is 15 residues. Germline CDR1 and CDR2: LNHDA and SQIVND (reference sequence). Findings and caveats of the study: Generally, estimated richness proved larger in naive subsets than it did in memory subsets. Only a few donors were included, so the genetic and exposure-history diversity represented was limited. At large depth, rarefaction still showed sorted-subset sequencing to be incomplete.

On this clone itself: Its antigen remains unknown.

The gene calls are TRBV19 and TRBJ1-2; possibly TRBD1 for D (6 bases). The sample was memory CD4+ T cells sorted from blood. Described subset: CD45RA-negative fraction. The TCR sequence derives from a young woman in good health. The CDR3 here is CATTTRQEGSGGYTF. The CDR3 DNA follows: TGTGCCACTACGACCCGACAGGAAGGATCAGGCGGCTACACCTTC.